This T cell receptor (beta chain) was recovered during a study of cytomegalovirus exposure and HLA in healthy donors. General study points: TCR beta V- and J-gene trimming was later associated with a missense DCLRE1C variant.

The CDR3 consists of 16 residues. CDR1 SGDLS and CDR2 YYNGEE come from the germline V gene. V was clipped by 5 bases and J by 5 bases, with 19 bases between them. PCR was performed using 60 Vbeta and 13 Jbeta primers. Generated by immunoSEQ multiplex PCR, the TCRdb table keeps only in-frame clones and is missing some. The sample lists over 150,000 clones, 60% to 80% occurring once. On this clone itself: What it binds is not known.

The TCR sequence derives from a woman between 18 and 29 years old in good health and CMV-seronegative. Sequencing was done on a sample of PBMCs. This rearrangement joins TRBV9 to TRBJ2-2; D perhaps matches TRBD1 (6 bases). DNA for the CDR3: TGTGCCAGCAGGGACGTGGGGGCAGCGAGGACCGGGGAGCTGTTTTTT. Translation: CASRDVGAARTGELFF.